The sequence of this T cell receptor beta chain was determined in a study of blood T cell repertoires in COVID-19 (dated by TCRdb to 2020 to 2021). In the study overall: Recovered participants in ImmuneRACE Cohort 3 were defined by two consecutive negative NP/OP PCR tests, clearance by a healthcare professional, or resolution of symptoms. Samples from collaborators originated in the United States, Italy and Spain and spanned both the acute and convalescent phases of COVID-19. The prospective study material was composed of cDNA or gDNA derived from T cells, B-cell-depleted T cells, or PBMCs. Subjects who had been exposed to COVID-19, were actively infected with it, or had recovered from it provided the deeply sampled blood TCRbeta repertoires that made up the dataset. The repertoires were made available in a free public database intended to serve as a resource for research on the immune response to SARS-CoV-2. The samples were drawn from two sources: the first 160 participants of the ongoing ImmuneRACE study, and some 1,300 subjects contributed by 6 global collaborators. Nearly every sample came with metadata listing a de-identified subject ID, COVID-19 status, age in years and sex. Where available, HLA class I and class II types were obtained from metadata supplied by the sample provider rather than from assay-based typing.

Participants in the prospective study were aged roughly 18 to 90 years, lived in 20 to 30 United States geographic areas, and enrolled through a virtual design. In the prospective study, cohorts were assigned on the basis of participant-reported clinical history obtained from a screening survey and a study questionnaire. In the prospective study, mobile phlebotomists collected whole blood, serum and a nasopharyngeal or oropharyngeal swab from each participant. Additional blood draws and questionnaires over a roughly two-month period could optionally be provided by prospective study participants. Prospective study blood samples were shipped either frozen or at room temperature before DNA extraction. With respect to this clone: Its antigen is currently not known. No clone much larger than this one lies a single base away; base qualities are absent.

The paper's findings and limits, for the study overall: The quantity of clinical and demographic metadata differed by source and by participant and was supplied without curation.

The immunoSEQ Assay, a bias-controlled multiplex PCR, was used to amplify TCRbeta CDR3 regions from genomic DNA. Turning to the authors' computational methods: The number of nucleated cells in each sample was estimated from the amplification of reference gene primers within the assay. Sequence reads were collapsed and filtered to measure the absolute abundance of every unique TCRbeta CDR3 rearrangement. Productive Simpson clonality was computed per sample as the square root of Simpson's diversity index over productive rearrangements. TCRdb took over this immuneACCESS table, retaining in-frame rearrangements with V and J assigned. Such tables are incomplete; in checked studies, under half of the missing clones stem from an unresolved V gene, and the remainder is unexplained. Clonal size and the V and J genes are those of that table, whereas D and trimming came from the DNA. The sample has about 270,000 clones on record, 88% of them singletons. The ten biggest clones cover approximately 2% of the sample.

Sequenced: PBMCs or T cells enriched from blood (not recorded which). The clonotype comes from a woman aged 60-70 years in a cohort exposed to, infected with or recovered from COVID-19 (not recorded which).

The DNA sequence reads TGTGCCAGCCATGCCTCGGGCTCTGGGGCCAACGTCCTGACTTTC. The encoded protein is CASHASGSGANVLTF. The V and J segments used are TRBV5-5 and TRBJ2-6, with no reliable assignment of the D segment. Trimming costs V 7 bases and J 0 bases, and their ends lie 11 bases apart. The germline V gene (reference sequence) supplies CDR1 SGHKS and CDR2 YYEKEE. Including the terminal cysteine and phenylalanine, the CDR3 comprises 15 residues. The CDR3 DNA has 45 bases and is translated from base 1.